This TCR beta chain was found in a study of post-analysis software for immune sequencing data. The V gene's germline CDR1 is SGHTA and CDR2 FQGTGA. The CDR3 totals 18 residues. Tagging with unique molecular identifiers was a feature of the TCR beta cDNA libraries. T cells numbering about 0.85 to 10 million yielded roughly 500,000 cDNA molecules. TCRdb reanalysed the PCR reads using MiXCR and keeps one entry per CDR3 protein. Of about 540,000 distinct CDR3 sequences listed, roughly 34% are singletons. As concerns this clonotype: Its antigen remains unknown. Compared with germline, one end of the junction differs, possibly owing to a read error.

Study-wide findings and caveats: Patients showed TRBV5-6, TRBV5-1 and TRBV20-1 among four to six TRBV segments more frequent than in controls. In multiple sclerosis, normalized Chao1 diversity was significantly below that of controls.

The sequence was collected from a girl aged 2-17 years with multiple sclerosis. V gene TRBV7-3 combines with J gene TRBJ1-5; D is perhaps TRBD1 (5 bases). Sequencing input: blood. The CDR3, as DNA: TGTGCCAGCAGCTACCTCGACCGGGACGGCGTCGGCAATCGGCCCCAGCATTTT. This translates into CASSYLDRDGVGNRPQHF.